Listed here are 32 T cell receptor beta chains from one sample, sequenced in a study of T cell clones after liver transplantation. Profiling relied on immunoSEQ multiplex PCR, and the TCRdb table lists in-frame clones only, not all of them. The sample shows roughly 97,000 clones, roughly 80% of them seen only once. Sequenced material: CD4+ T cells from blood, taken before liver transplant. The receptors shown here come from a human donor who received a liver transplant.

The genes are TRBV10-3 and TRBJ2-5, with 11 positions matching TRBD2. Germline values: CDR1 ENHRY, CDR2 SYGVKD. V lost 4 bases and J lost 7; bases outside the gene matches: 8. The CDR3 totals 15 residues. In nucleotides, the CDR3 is TGTGCCATCAGTGCCCCCGGGACTAGCGGCGGGACCCAGTACTTC. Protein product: CAISAPGTSGGTQYF.

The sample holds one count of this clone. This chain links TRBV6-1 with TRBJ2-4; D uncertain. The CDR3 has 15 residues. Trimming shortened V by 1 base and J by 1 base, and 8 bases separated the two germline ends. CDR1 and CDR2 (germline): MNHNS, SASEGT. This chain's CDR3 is CASSEGSVAKNIQYF. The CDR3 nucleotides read TGTGCCAGCAGTGAAGGGAGCGTTGCCAAAAACATTCAGTACTTC.

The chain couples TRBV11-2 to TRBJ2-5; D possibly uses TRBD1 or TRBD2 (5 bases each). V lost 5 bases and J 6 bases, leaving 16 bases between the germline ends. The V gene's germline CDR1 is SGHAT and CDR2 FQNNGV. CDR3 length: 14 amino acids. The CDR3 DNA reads TGTGCCAGCAGCGCAACCGGGACGACACAGACCCAGTACTTC. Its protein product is CASSATGTTQTQYF. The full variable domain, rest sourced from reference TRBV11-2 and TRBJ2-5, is EAGVAQSPRYKIIEKRQSVAFWCNPISGHATLYWYQQILGQGPKLLIQFQNNGVVDDSQLPKDRFSAERLKGVDSTLKIQPAKLEDSAVYLCASSATGTTQTQYFGPGTRLLVL.

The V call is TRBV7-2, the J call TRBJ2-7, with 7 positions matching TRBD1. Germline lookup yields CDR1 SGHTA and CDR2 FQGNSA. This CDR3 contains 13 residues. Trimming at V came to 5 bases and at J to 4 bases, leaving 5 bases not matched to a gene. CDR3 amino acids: CASSPLTGYEQYF. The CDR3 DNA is TGTGCCAGCAGCCCCCTGACAGGGTACGAGCAGTACTTC.

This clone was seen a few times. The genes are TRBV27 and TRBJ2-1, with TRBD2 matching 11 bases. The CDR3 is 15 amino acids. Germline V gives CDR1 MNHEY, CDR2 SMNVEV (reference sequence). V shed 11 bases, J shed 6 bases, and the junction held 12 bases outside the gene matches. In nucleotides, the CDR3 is TGTGCCGCAACTAGCGGGAGAGGTAGGGGCAATGAGCAGTTCTTC. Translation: CAATSGRGRGNEQFF.

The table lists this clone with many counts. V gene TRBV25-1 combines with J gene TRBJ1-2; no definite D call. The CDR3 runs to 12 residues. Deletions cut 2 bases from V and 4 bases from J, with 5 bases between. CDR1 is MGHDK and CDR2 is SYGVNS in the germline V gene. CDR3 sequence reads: CASSEQPYGYTF. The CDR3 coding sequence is TGTGCCAGCAGTGAACAGCCCTATGGCTACACCTTC.

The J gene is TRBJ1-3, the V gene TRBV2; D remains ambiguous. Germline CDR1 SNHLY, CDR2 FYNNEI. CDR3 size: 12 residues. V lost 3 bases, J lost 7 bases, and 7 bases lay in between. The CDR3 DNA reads TGTGCCAGCAGTGACTTCTCGAACACCATATATTTT. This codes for CASSDFSNTIYF.

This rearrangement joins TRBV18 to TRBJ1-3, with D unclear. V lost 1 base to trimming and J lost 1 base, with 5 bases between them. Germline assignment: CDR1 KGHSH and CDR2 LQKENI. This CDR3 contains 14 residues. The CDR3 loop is CASSPQGSGNTIYF. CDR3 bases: TGTGCCAGCTCACCACAGGGTTCTGGAAACACCATATATTTT.

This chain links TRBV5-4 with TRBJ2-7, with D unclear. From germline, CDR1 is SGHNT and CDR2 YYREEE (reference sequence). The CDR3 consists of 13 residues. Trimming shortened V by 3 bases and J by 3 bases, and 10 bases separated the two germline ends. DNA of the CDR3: TGTGCCAGCAGCTCAGTGGGAAACTACGAGCAGTACTTC. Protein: CASSSVGNYEQYF.

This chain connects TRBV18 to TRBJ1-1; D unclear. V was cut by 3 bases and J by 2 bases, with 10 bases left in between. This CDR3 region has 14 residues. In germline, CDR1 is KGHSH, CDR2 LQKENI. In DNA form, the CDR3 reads TGTGCCAGCTCACCCCTATTGGGTAACACTGAAGCTTTCTTT. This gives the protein CASSPLLGNTEAFF.

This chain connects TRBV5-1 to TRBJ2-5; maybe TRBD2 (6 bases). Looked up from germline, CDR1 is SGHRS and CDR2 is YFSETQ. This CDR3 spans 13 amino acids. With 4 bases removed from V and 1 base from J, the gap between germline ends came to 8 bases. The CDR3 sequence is CASSLGGQETQYF. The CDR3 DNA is TGCGCCAGCAGCCTGGGGGGCCAAGAGACCCAGTACTTC.

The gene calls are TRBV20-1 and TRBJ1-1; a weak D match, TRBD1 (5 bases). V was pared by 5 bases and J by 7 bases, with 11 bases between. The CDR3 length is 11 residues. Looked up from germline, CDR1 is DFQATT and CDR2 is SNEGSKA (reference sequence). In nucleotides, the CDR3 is TGCAGTGCTCGTAGACAGCTTGAAGCTTTCTTT. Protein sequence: CSARRQLEAFF.

DNA for the CDR3: TGTGCCAGCAGCTCATCAGGGACCCCCCATGAAGCTTTCTTT. Translation gives CASSSSGTPHEAFF. V gene TRBV7-6 combines with J gene TRBJ1-1; D might be TRBD1 (5 bases). The CDR3 has 14 residues. Germline V gene lookup returns CDR1 SGHVS and CDR2 FNYEAQ. Trimming pared 4 bases from V and 7 bases from J, leaving 16 bases between. Full variable domain (rest looked up from reference TRBV7-6 and TRBJ1-1): GAGVSQSPRYKVTKRGQDVALRCDPISGHVSLYWYRQALGQGPEFLTYFNYEAQQDKSGLPNDRFSAERPEGSISTLTIQRTEQRDSAMYRCASSSSGTPHEAFFGQGTRLTVV.

CDR3 in amino acids: CASSRVRSGNTIYF. CDR3 nucleotide sequence: TGTGCCAGCAGCCGCGTTCGATCTGGAAACACCATATATTTT. The V gene is TRBV28, the J gene TRBJ1-3; unclear D gene. V was cut by 6 bases and J by 1 base, with 10 bases left in between. CDR1 and CDR2 (germline): MDHEN, SYDVKM. CDR3 length equals 14 residues.

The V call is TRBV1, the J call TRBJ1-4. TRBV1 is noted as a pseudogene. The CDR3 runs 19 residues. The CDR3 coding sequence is TGCACCAGCAGCCCAGGGACAGTTACTTTACAAGCGGGGAAGGAAAAACTGTTTTTT. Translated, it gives CTSSPGTVTLQAGKEKLFF.

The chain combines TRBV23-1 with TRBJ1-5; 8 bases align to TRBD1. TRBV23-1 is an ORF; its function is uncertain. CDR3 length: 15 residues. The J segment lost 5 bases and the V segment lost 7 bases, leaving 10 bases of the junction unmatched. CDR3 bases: TGCGCCAGCACCCCTAGCACAGGGGGGCATCAGCCCCAGCATTTT. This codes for CASTPSTGGHQPQHF.

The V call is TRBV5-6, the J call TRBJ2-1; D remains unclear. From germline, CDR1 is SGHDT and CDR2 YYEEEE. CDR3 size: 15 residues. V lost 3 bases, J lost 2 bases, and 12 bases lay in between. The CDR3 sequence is CASSSETTTYNEQFF. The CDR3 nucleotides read TGTGCCAGCAGCTCGGAGACGACAACCTACAATGAGCAGTTCTTC.

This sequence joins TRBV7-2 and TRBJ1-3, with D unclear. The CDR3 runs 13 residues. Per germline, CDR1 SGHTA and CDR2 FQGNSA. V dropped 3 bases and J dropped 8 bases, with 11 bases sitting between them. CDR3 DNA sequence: TGTGCCAGCAGCTTGGAGGGTGGGTACACCATATATTTT. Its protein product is CASSLEGGYTIYF.

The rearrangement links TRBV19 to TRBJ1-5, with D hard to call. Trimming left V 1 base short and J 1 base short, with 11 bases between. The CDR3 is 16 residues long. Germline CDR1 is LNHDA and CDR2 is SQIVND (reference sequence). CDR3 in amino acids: CASSIARDTSNQPQHF. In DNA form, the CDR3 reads TGTGCCAGTAGTATAGCAAGAGACACCAGCAATCAGCCCCAGCATTTT.

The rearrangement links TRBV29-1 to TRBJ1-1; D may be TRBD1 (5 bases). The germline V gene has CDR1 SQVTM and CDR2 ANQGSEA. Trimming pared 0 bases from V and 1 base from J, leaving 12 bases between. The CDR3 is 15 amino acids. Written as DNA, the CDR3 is TGCAGCGTTGAAGAAACAGGCCTAGGGAACACTGAAGCTTTCTTT. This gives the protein CSVEETGLGNTEAFF.

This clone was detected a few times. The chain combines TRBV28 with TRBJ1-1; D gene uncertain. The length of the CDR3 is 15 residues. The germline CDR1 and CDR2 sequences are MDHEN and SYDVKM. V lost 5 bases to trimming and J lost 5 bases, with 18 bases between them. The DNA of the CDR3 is TGTGCCAGCAGTCCCCCGAAGGGTGGGCGGACTGAAGCTTTCTTT. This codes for CASSPPKGGRTEAFF. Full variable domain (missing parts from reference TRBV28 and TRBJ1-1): DVKVTQSSRYLVKRTGEKVFLECVQDMDHENMFWYRQDPGLGLRLIYFSYDVKMKEKGDIPEGYSVSREKKERFSLILESASTNQTSMYLCASSPPKGGRTEAFFGQGTRLTVV.

CDR3 nucleotides: TGTGCCAGCGTACGGGCCTCAAACTATGGCTACACCTTC. Translated, it gives CASVRASNYGYTF. The rearrangement uses TRBV2 and TRBJ1-2; D ambiguous. Per germline, CDR1 SNHLY and CDR2 FYNNEI. V was cut by 8 bases and J by 2 bases, with 12 bases left in between. This CDR3 is built from 13 residues. The full variable domain, in which reference TRBV2 and TRBJ1-2 provide the parts outside the CDR3, is EPEVTQTPSHQVTQMGQEVILRCVPISNHLYFYWYRQILGQKVEFLVSFYNNEISEKSEIFDDQFSVERPDGSNFTLKIRSTKLEDSAMYFCASVRASNYGYTFGSGTRLTVV.

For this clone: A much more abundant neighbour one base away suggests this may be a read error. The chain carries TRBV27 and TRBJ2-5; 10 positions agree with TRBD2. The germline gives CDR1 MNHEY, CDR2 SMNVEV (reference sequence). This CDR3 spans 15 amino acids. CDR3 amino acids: CTSTLIAGGRKTQYF. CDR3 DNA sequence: TGTACCAGCACTCTGATAGCGGGAGGAAGAAAGACCCAGTACTTC.

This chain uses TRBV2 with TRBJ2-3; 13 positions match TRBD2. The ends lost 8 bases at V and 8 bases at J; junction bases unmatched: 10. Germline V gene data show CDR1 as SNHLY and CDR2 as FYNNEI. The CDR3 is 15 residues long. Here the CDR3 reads CASARLAGGLATQYF. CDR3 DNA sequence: TGTGCCAGCGCCCGACTAGCGGGGGGATTGGCTACGCAGTATTTT.

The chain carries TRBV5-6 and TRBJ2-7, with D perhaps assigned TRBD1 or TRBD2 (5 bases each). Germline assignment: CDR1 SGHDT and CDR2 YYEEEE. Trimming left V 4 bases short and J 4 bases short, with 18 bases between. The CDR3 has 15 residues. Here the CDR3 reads CASSPPSGREYEQYF. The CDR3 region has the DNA TGTGCCAGCAGCCCCCCCTCGGGACGGGAATACGAGCAGTACTTC.

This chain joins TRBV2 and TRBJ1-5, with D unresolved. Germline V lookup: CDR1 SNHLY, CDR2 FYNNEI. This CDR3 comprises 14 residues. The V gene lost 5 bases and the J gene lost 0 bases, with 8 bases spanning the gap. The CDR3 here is CASSPDGSNQPQHF. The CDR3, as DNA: TGTGCCAGCAGTCCGGACGGTAGCAATCAGCCCCAGCATTTT.

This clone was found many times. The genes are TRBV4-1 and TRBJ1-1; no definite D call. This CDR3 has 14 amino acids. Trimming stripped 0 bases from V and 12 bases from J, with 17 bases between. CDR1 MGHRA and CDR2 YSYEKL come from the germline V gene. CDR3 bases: TGCGCCAGCAGCCAAGATCGGCCTTTCCCCTTGTCTTTCTTT. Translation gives CASSQDRPFPLSFF.

The chain's CDR3 is CASRDTYSYEQYF. In DNA form, the CDR3 reads TGCGCCAGCAGGGACACTTACTCCTACGAGCAGTACTTC. The V gene is TRBV10-2, the J gene TRBJ2-7, with a weak D call TRBD1 (5 bases). V dropped 6 bases and J dropped 0 bases, with 9 bases sitting between them. This CDR3 spans 13 amino acids. From germline, CDR1 is WSHSY and CDR2 SAAADI.

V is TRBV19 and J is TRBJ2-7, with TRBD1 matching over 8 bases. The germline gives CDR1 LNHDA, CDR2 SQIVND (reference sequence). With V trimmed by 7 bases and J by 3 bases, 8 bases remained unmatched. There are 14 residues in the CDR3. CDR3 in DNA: TGTGCCAGTAAGAGAGGACAGGGAGGCTACGAGCAGTACTTC. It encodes CASKRGQGGYEQYF.

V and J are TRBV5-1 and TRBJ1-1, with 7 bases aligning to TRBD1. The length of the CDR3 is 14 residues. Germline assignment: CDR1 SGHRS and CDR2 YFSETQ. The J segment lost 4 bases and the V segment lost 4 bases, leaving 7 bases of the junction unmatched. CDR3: CASSVQGEVTEAFF. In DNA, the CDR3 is TGCGCCAGCAGCGTGCAGGGGGAGGTCACTGAAGCTTTCTTT. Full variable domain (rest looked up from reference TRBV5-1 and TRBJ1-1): KAGVTQTPRYLIKTRGQQVTLSCSPISGHRSVSWYQQTPGQGLQFLFEYFSETQRNKGNFPGRFSGRQFSNSRSEMNVSTLELGDSALYLCASSVQGEVTEAFFGQGTRLTVV.

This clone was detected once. The CDR3 bases are TGCGCCAGCAGCAGGCCCGACCAGGGGTGGGAGACCCAGTACTTC. It is translated as CASSRPDQGWETQYF. The chain combines TRBV5-1 with TRBJ2-5; D possibly corresponds to TRBD1 (6 bases). The V and J ends lost 4 bases and 5 bases respectively, with 18 bases between them. The CDR3 is 15 amino acids. CDR1 and CDR2 from the germline V gene are SGHRS and YFSETQ. Supplemented by reference TRBV5-1 and TRBJ2-5, the full variable domain reads KAGVTQTPRYLIKTRGQQVTLSCSPISGHRSVSWYQQTPGQGLQFLFEYFSETQRNKGNFPGRFSGRQFSNSRSEMNVSTLELGDSALYLCASSRPDQGWETQYFGPGTRLLVL.

The CDR3 here is CASSLAGTENQPQHF. The CDR3 nucleotides are TGCGCCAGCAGCTTGGCAGGGACAGAAAATCAGCCCCAGCATTTT. This chain uses TRBV5-1 with TRBJ1-5, with 7 positions matching TRBD1. CDR1 and CDR2 from the germline V gene are SGHRS and YFSETQ. The junction had 4 bases not matched to a gene; V was cut back by 0 bases and J by 4 bases. The CDR3 consists of 15 residues.